The 27 T cell receptor beta chains below all came from one sample that was sequenced in a study of blood T cell repertoires in COVID-19 (dated by TCRdb to the early 2020s). The protocol used for the library was the immunoSEQ multiplex PCR assay. TCRdb's version of the immuneACCESS table is confined to in-frame rearrangements and falls short of the full clone set. An unresolved V gene accounts for under half of the shortfall where checked; the remainder is of unknown origin. For this sample there are fewer than 250,000 clones; roughly nine tenths appear just once. The biggest ten clones account for 20% to 25% of the sample. The sample consisted of PBMCs or T cells enriched from blood (not recorded which). The receptors here all came from a woman between 40 and 55 years old in a cohort exposed to, infected with or recovered from COVID-19 (not recorded which).

The DNA of the CDR3 is TGTGCCAGCAGTTACTCTGGCGTACTACCCACTGAAGCTTTCTTT. Translating gives CASSYSGVLPTEAFF. V and J are TRBV6-5 and TRBJ1-1; no firm D call. The germline V gene has CDR1 MNHEY and CDR2 SVGAGI. Trimming stripped 0 bases from V and 4 bases from J, with 12 bases between. CDR3 size: 15 residues.

The rearrangement uses TRBV10-3 and TRBJ2-3, with a possible D match to TRBD2 (7 bases). The CDR3 is 11 amino acids. V dropped 11 bases and J dropped 7 bases, with 13 bases sitting between them. From germline, CDR1 is ENHRY and CDR2 SYGVKD. For the CDR3, the DNA is TGTGCCCTCCGGGGGGACAATACGCAGTATTTT. Protein product: CALRGDNTQYF.

V is TRBV10-3 and J is TRBJ1-1, with 9 bases lining up with TRBD1. Germline CDR1 ENHRY, CDR2 SYGVKD. There are 14 residues in the CDR3. The V gene end was trimmed by 7 bases and the J gene end by 3 bases; junction bases not matched to a gene: 6. CDR3 nucleotide sequence: TGTGCCATCAAGGGACAGGGTCGGGACACTGAAGCTTTCTTT. Protein sequence: CAIKGQGRDTEAFF.

This clone was observed a single time. The V call is TRBV19, the J call TRBJ1-1; D unclear. The V end lost 1 base, the J end lost 8 bases, and 11 bases lay between the germline ends. The CDR3 extends over 13 amino acids. Germline lookup yields CDR1 LNHDA and CDR2 SQIVND (reference sequence). The CDR3 DNA reads TGTGCCAGTAGTATAGTGAAACGGGAGGAAGCTTTCTTT. Protein sequence: CASSIVKREEAFF.

V and J are TRBV30 and TRBJ2-3; perhaps TRBD1 as D (6 bases). The CDR3 extends over 15 amino acids. In germline, CDR1 is GTSNPN, CDR2 SVGIG (reference sequence). V lost 4 bases, J lost 5 bases, and 19 bases lay in between. The CDR3 DNA is TGTGCCTGGACCAAGGGGCGGTCAGGGGAAGATACGCAGTATTTT. Translating it yields CAWTKGRSGEDTQYF.

The chain joins TRBV4-2 to TRBJ2-1, with a tentative D call TRBD1 (5 bases). The CDR3 contains 13 residues. V was shortened by 3 bases and J by 6 bases, with 9 bases between the two germline ends. Germline V lookup: CDR1 LGHNA, CDR2 YNFKEQ. The CDR3, as DNA: TGTGCCAGCAGCCAGCCCCAGGGCAATGAGCAGTTCTTC. Translation: CASSQPQGNEQFF.

The gene calls are TRBV3-1 (or the pseudogene TRBV3-2) and TRBJ1-1; no firm D call. The germline V gene encodes CDR1 LGHDT and CDR2 YNNKEL (reference sequence). The CDR3 sequence is 13 residues long. The germline V and J ends were trimmed by 1 base and 4 bases, with 7 bases remaining between them. This chain's CDR3 is CASSQGASTEAFF. The CDR3 DNA follows: TGTGCCAGCAGCCAAGGGGCGAGCACTGAAGCTTTCTTT.

This clone was seen more than once but under ten times. The V call is TRBV7-2, the J call TRBJ1-2; D might be TRBD1 (5 bases). The CDR3 totals 13 residues. V gave up 5 bases and J gave up 5 bases, with 12 bases separating them. Germline V gives CDR1 SGHTA, CDR2 FQGNSA. CDR3 residues: CASSRGEGYGYTF. The CDR3 nucleotides are TGTGCCAGCAGCCGGGGGGAGGGGTATGGCTACACCTTC.

The V and J genes are TRBV4-1 and TRBJ1-1; no clear D. CDR1 and CDR2 (germline): MGHRA, YSYEKL. The V gene lost 1 base and the J gene lost 5 bases, with 14 bases spanning the gap. The CDR3 is 15 residues long. The CDR3 region is CASSQARGWRTEAFF. The CDR3 DNA reads as TGCGCCAGCAGCCAAGCACGCGGGTGGAGGACTGAAGCTTTCTTT.

The chain is built from TRBV5-6 and TRBJ2-7; the D gene is possibly TRBD2 (6 bases). This CDR3 region has 18 residues. CDR1 SGHDT and CDR2 YYEEEE come from the germline V gene. With 0 bases removed from V and 3 bases from J, the gap between germline ends came to 22 bases. CDR3 sequence: CASSLVSLSRGPFYEQYF. As DNA, the CDR3 is TGTGCCAGCAGCTTGGTATCTCTCTCGCGGGGTCCCTTCTACGAGCAGTACTTC.

The genes are TRBV3-1 (or the pseudogene TRBV3-2) and TRBJ2-5; TRBD2 matches 12 bases. The V gene end was trimmed by 4 bases and the J gene end by 5 bases; junction bases not matched to a gene: 8. Per the germline V gene, CDR1 is LGHDT and CDR2 is YNNKEL (reference sequence). The CDR3 length is 16 residues. The chain's CDR3 is CASSLWTSGNVETQYF. In DNA, the CDR3 is TGTGCCAGCAGCCTTTGGACTAGCGGGAATGTGGAGACCCAGTACTTC.

This clone was detected once. V is TRBV13 and J is TRBJ2-2, with TRBD1 identical over 8 bases. CDR3 size: 15 residues. Germline CDR1 is PRHDT and CDR2 is FYEKMQ (reference sequence). Losses at the gene ends were 5 bases for V and 6 bases for J; bases not matched to a gene: 8. The CDR3, as DNA: TGTGCCAGCAGCCCGCGGACAGGGCGGGCCGGGGAGCTGTTTTTT. As protein: CASSPRTGRAGELFF.

The V and J genes are TRBV3-1 (or the pseudogene TRBV3-2) and TRBJ2-2; tentatively, D is TRBD2 (5 bases). The CDR3 is 14 residues long. CDR1 is LGHDT and CDR2 is YNNKEL in the germline V gene (reference sequence). V lost 3 bases and J lost 1, with 6 bases in between. The CDR3 here is CASSQDWNTGELFF. The DNA of the CDR3 is TGTGCCAGCAGCCAGGACTGGAACACCGGGGAGCTGTTTTTT.

The V and J genes are TRBV7-9 and TRBJ2-3; 14 positions match TRBD2. V shed 5 bases, J shed 4 bases, and the junction held 11 bases outside the gene matches. There are 18 residues in the CDR3. CDR1 and CDR2 from the germline V gene are SEHNR and FQNEAQ (reference sequence). The CDR3 loop reads CASSEQGTSGGPADTQYF. DNA for the CDR3: TGTGCCAGCAGCGAACAGGGGACTAGCGGGGGTCCGGCAGATACGCAGTATTTT.

The chain has TRBV5-1 and TRBJ1-3, with a possible D match to TRBD1 (6 bases). This CDR3 has 15 residues. Germline CDR1 SGHRS, CDR2 YFSETQ. V gave up 4 bases and J gave up 4 bases, with 15 bases separating them. CDR3 in amino acids: CASSADSASGNTIYF. The CDR3 DNA follows: TGCGCCAGCAGCGCGGACAGTGCTTCAGGAAACACCATATATTTT.

The chain carries TRBV11-3 and TRBJ2-2; 7 positions agree with TRBD2. Trimming cost V 3 bases and J 4 bases; bases outside gene matches: 5. The CDR3 sequence is 15 residues long. CDR1 and CDR2 (germline): SGHNT, YENEEA. The CDR3, as DNA: TGTGCCAGCAGCTTGAGGGCGGGAGTCACCGGGGAGCTGTTTTTT. The encoded protein is CASSLRAGVTGELFF.

The CDR3 DNA reads TGTGCCAGCAGCGACAGGGCCGGAGATGAAAAACTGTTTTTT. It specifies CASSDRAGDEKLFF. The J gene is TRBJ1-4, the V gene TRBV5-5, with TRBD1 identical over 7 bases. Germline trimming cut 4 bases from V and 6 bases from J; bases unmatched to any gene: 6. This CDR3 contains 14 residues. CDR1 SGHKS and CDR2 YYEKEE come from the germline V gene (reference sequence).

V gene TRBV13 combines with J gene TRBJ1-3; no definite D call. Germline V lookup: CDR1 PRHDT, CDR2 FYEKMQ (reference sequence). V was clipped by 1 base and J by 0 bases, with 7 bases between them. There are 15 residues in the CDR3. CDR3 region: CASSLVQVSGNTIYF. CDR3 nucleotides: TGTGCCAGCAGCTTAGTCCAGGTCTCTGGAAACACCATATATTTT.

The rearrangement links TRBV12-3 or TRBV12-4 to TRBJ1-1, with 8 bases aligning to TRBD1. The V gene end was trimmed by 6 bases and the J gene end by 12 bases; junction bases not matched to a gene: 6. This CDR3 has 11 residues. The CDR3 DNA follows: TGTGCCAGCAGCCAGGGGGCTGGTACTTTCTTT. Protein sequence: CASSQGAGTFF.

The chain recombines TRBV27 with TRBJ2-1; 9 positions agree with TRBD2. V dropped 5 bases and J dropped 6; count of bases not matched to a gene: 8. Germline-derived CDR1 and CDR2 are MNHEY and SMNVEV (reference sequence). The CDR3 loop spans 15 amino acids. Written as DNA, the CDR3 is TGTGCCAGCAGTCGCAGGACTAGCGCCGGCAATGAGCAGTTCTTC. It codes for CASSRRTSAGNEQFF.

The chain has TRBV24-1 and TRBJ2-1; tentative D call: TRBD2 (5 bases). The CDR3 sequence is 12 residues long. The germline gives CDR1 KGHDR, CDR2 SFDVKD. V lost 9 bases and J 7 bases, leaving 12 bases between the germline ends. This CDR3 reads CATQAEGNEQFF. CDR3 sequence (DNA): TGTGCCACCCAGGCTGAGGGTAATGAGCAGTTCTTC.

The V and J genes are TRBV5-5 and TRBJ1-6; D may be TRBD1 (5 bases). Germline-derived CDR1 and CDR2 are SGHKS and YYEKEE (reference sequence). The CDR3 loop spans 15 amino acids. V lost 6 bases to trimming and J lost 10 bases, with 20 bases between them. CDR3 nucleotides: TGTGCCAGCACCCTAGGTGAGACAGCTTTGTCACCCCTCCACTTT. This gives the protein CASTLGETALSPLHF.

This chain uses TRBV10-3 with TRBJ1-2; no reliable D call. The V gene's germline CDR1 is ENHRY and CDR2 SYGVKD. Between the trimmed V and J ends, which lost 7 bases and 4 bases, there was a span of 19 bases. This CDR3 region has 15 residues. The DNA of the CDR3 is TGTGCCATCACCCAAACCCTAGCGACGGCCTATGGCTACACCTTC. Translation gives CAITQTLATAYGYTF.

The V gene is TRBV27, the J gene TRBJ1-6; D ambiguous. V dropped 2 bases and J dropped 8 bases, with 13 bases sitting between them. The CDR3 loop spans 15 amino acids. Germline assignment: CDR1 MNHEY and CDR2 SMNVEV (reference sequence). Here the CDR3 DNA reads TGTGCCAGCAGTTTAGGCGGAGAGATTGATTCACCCCTCCACTTT. Translation: CASSLGGEIDSPLHF.

CDR3 in amino acids: CASRQGRGGYTF. The CDR3, as DNA: TGTGCCAGCAGGCAGGGAAGGGGTGGCTACACCTTC. V is TRBV28 and J is TRBJ1-2, with D tentatively TRBD1 (5 bases). V lost 6 bases to trimming and J lost 7 bases, with 12 bases between them. CDR3 length: 12 residues. CDR1 MDHEN and CDR2 SYDVKM come from the germline V gene.

This clone appeared a single time. The chain combines TRBV19 with TRBJ2-3; TRBD1 might be the D (8 bases). The V and J ends lost 6 bases and 0 bases respectively, with 16 bases between them. From germline, CDR1 is LNHDA and CDR2 SQIVND (reference sequence). The CDR3 is 16 amino acids. CDR3 nucleotide sequence: TGTGCCAGTAGCAGCGGGACAGGTCCTAGCACAGATACGCAGTATTTT. This sequence encodes CASSSGTGPSTDTQYF.

V gene TRBV11-3 combines with J gene TRBJ2-1; 13 bases are a match to TRBD2. This CDR3 region has 15 residues. Losses at the gene ends were 6 bases for V and 8 bases for J; bases not matched to a gene: 7. Germline loops: CDR1 SGHNT, CDR2 YENEEA. The CDR3 coding sequence is TGTGCCAGCAGACTACTAGCGGGAGGGCCCCATGAGCAGTTCTTC. Translating it yields CASRLLAGGPHEQFF.